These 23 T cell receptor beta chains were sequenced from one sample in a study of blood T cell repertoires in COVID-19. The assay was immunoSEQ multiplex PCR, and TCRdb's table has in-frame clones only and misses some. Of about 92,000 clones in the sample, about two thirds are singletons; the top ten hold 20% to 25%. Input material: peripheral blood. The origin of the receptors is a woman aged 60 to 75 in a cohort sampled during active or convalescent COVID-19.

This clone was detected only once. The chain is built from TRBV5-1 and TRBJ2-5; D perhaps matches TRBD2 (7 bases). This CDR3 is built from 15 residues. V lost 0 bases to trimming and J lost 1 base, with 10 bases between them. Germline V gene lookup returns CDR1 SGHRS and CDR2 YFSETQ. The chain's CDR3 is CASSLARGPQETQYF. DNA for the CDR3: TGCGCCAGCAGCTTGGCGCGGGGGCCCCAAGAGACCCAGTACTTC.

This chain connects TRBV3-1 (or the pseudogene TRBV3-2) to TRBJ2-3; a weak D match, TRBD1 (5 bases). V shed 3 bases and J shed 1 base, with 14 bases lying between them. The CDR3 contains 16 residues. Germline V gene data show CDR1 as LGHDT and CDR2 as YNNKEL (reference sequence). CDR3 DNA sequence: TGTGCCAGCAGCCATTGGTTAGGGGCGGGCACAGATACGCAGTATTTT. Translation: CASSHWLGAGTDTQYF.

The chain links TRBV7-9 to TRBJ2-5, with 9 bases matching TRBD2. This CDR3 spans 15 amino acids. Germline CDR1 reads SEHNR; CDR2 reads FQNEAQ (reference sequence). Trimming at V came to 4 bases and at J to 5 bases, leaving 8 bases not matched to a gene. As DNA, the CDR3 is TGTGCCAGCAGCTCAGAGGGACTAGCAGGGGAGACCCAGTACTTC. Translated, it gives CASSSEGLAGETQYF. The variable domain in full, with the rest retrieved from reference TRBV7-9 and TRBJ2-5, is DTGVSQNPRHKITKRGQNVTFRCDPISEHNRLYWYRQTLGQGPEFLTYFQNEAQLEKSRLLSDRFSAERPKGSFSTLEIQRTEQGDSAMYLCASSSEGLAGETQYFGPGTRLLVL.

The CDR3 reads CASSHNRGGTEAFF. DNA of the CDR3: TGTGCCAGCAGCCATAACAGGGGTGGGACTGAAGCTTTCTTT. The rearrangement links TRBV3-1 (or the pseudogene TRBV3-2) to TRBJ1-1; 7 bases agree with TRBD1. CDR1 is LGHDT, CDR2 YNNKEL, per germline (reference sequence). V lost 3 bases to trimming and J lost 5 bases; unmatched junction nucleotides: 6. The CDR3 spans 14 residues.

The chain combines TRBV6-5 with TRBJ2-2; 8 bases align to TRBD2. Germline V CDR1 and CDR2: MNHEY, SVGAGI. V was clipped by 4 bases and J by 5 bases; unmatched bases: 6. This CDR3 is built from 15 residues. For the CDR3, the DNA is TGTGCCAGCAGTTCCACTAGCGGTGGAACCGGGGAGCTGTTTTTT. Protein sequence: CASSSTSGGTGELFF.

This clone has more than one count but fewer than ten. The CDR3 nucleotides read TGTGCCAGTAGTATAGCCTTTGGCGTGCGGGGTTCCGGGGAGCTGTTTTTT. Its protein is CASSIAFGVRGSGELFF. The chain is built from TRBV19 and TRBJ2-2, with D perhaps matching TRBD2 (6 bases). CDR1 and CDR2 (germline): LNHDA, SQIVND (reference sequence). Trimming pared 1 base from V and 6 bases from J, leaving 18 bases between. There are 17 residues in the CDR3.

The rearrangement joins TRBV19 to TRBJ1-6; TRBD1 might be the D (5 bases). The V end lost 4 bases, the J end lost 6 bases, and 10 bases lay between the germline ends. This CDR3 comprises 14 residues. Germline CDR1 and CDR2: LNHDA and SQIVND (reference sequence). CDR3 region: CASSNQGVNSPLHF. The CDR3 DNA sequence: TGTGCCAGTAGTAATCAAGGGGTTAATTCACCCCTCCACTTT. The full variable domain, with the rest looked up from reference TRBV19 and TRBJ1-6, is DGGITQSPKYLFRKEGQNVTLSCEQNLNHDAMYWYRQDPGQGLRLIYYSQIVNDFQKGDIAEGYSVSREKKESFPLTVTSAQKNPTAFYLCASSNQGVNSPLHFGNGTRLTVT.

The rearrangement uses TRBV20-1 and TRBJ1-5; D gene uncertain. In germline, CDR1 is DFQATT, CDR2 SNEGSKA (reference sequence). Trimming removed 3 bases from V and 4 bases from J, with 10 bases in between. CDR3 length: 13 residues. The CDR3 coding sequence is TGCAGTGCTAGTGCAGGATTGAATCAGCCCCAGCATTTT. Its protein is CSASAGLNQPQHF.

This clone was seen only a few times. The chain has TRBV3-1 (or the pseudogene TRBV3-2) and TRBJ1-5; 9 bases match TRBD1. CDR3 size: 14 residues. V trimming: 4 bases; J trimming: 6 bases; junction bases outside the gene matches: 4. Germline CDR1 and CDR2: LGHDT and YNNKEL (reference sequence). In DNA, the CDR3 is TGTGCCAGCAGCCCCCGACAGGGGGGTCAGCCCCAGCATTTT. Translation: CASSPRQGGQPQHF.

The DNA of the CDR3 is TGTGCCAGCAGAAGGGGGGGGGCTAACACCGGGGAGCTGTTTTTT. Translated: CASRRGGANTGELFF. The chain has TRBV6-6 and TRBJ2-2; the D gene is possibly TRBD2 (7 bases). CDR3 size: 15 residues. The germline gives CDR1 MNHNY, CDR2 SVGAGI (reference sequence). Trimming took 6 bases from V and 2 from J, leaving 13 bases between them.

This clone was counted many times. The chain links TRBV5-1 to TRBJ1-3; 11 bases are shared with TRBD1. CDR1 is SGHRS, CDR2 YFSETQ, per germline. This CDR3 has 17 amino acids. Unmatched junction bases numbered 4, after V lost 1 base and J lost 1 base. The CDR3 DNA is TGCGCCAGCAGCTTGAATGGACAGGGGGCGTCTGGAAACACCATATATTTT. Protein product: CASSLNGQGASGNTIYF.

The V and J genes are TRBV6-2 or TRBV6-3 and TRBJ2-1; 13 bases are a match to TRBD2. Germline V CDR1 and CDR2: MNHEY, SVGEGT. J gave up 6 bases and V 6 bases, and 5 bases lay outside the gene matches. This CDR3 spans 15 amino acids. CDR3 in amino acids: CASSLLAGGRNEQFF. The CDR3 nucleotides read TGTGCCAGCAGCTTACTAGCGGGGGGGCGCAATGAGCAGTTCTTC.

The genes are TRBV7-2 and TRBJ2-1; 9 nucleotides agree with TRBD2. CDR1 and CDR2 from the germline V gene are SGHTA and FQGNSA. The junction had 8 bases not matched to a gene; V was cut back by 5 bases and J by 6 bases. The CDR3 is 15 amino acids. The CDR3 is CASSPGTSFPNEQFF. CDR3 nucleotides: TGTGCCAGCAGCCCAGGGACTAGCTTTCCCAATGAGCAGTTCTTC.

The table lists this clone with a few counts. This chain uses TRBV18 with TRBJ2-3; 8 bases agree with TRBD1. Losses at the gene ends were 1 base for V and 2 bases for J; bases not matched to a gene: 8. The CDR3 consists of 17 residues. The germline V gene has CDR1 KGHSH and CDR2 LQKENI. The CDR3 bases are TGTGCCAGCTCACCACGTAGTCGACAGGGGCTCACAGATACGCAGTATTTT. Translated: CASSPRSRQGLTDTQYF.

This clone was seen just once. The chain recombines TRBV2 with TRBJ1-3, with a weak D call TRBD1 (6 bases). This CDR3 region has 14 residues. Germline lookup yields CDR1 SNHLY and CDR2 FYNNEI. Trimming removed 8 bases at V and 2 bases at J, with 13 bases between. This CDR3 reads CASWVSGAGNTIYF. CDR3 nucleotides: TGTGCCAGCTGGGTCTCAGGGGCTGGAAACACCATATATTTT.

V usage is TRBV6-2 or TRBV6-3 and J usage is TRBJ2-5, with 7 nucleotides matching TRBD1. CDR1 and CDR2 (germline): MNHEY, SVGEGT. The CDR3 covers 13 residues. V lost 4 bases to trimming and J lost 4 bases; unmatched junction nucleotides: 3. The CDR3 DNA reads TGTGCCAGCAGTTGGGGACAGAGAGAGACCCAGTACTTC. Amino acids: CASSWGQRETQYF.

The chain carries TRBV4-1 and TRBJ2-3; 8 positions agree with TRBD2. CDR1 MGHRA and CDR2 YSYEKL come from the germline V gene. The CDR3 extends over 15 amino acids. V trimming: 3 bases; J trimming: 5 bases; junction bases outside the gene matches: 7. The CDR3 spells CASSHGGGNGDTQYF. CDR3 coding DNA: TGCGCCAGCAGCCACGGGGGGGGGAACGGAGATACGCAGTATTTT.

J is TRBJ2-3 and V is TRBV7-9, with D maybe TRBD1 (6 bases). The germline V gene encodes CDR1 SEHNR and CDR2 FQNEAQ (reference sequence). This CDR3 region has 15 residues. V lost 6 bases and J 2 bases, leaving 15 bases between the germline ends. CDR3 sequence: CASSPRTDHTDTQYF. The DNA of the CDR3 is TGTGCCAGCAGTCCCCGGACAGACCACACAGATACGCAGTATTTT.

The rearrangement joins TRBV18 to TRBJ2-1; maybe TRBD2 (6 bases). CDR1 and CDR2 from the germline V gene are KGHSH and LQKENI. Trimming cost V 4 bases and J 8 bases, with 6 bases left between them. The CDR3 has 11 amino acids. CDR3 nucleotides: TGTGCCAGCTCACGGGGGGATGAGCAGTTCTTC. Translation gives CASSRGDEQFF. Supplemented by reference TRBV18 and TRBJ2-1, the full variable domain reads NAGVMQNPRHLVRRRGQEARLRCSPMKGHSHVYWYRQLPEEGLKFMVYLQKENIIDESGMPKERFSAEFPKEGPSILRIQQVVRGDSAAYFCASSRGDEQFFGPGTRLTVL.

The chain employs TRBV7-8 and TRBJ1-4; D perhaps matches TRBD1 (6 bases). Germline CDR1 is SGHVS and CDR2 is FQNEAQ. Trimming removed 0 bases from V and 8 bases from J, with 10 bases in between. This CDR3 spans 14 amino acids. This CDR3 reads CASSLARGGEKLFF. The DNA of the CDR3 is TGTGCCAGCAGCTTAGCGAGGGGGGGAGAAAAACTGTTTTTT. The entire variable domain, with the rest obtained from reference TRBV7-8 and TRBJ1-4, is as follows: GAGVSQSPRYKVAKRGQDVALRCDPISGHVSLFWYQQALGQGPEFLTYFQNEAQLDKSGLPSDRFFAERPEGSVSTLKIQRTQQEDSAVYLCASSLARGGEKLFFGSGTQLSVL.

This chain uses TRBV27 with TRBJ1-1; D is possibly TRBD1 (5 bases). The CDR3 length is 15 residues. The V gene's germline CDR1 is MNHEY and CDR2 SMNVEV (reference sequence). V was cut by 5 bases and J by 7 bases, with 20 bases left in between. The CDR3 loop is CASSLGRPTDDEAFF. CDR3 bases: TGTGCCAGCAGTCTAGGCAGACCGACAGACGATGAAGCTTTCTTT.

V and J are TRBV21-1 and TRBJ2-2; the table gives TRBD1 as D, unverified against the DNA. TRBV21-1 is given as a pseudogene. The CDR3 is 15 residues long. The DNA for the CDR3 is TGTGCCAGCAGCAATGGGTCACAGTTCACCGGGGAGCTGTTTTTT. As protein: CASSNGSQFTGELFF.

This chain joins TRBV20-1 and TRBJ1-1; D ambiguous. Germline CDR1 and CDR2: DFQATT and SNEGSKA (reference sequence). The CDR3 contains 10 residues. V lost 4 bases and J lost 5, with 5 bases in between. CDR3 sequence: CSATVTEAFF. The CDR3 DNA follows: TGCAGTGCTACCGTAACTGAAGCTTTCTTT.